The 19 T cell receptor beta chains in this list originate from one sample, sequenced in a study of resident and recirculating memory T cells in vitiligo. Data came from immunoSEQ multiplex PCR; TCRdb stores just in-frame clones and leaves some out. This table holds about 42,000 clones, about nine tenths found once. Sequencing input: blood. The receptors were sampled from a male donor with vitiligo.

The chain combines TRBV6-5 with TRBJ2-1, with 7 bases identical to TRBD2. The V and J ends lost 6 bases and 6 bases, in that order; junction bases with no gene match: 5. Germline loops: CDR1 MNHEY, CDR2 SVGAGI. The CDR3 has 13 amino acids. CDR3 protein: CASSGWGGNEQFF. The CDR3 bases are TGTGCCAGCAGCGGATGGGGGGGCAATGAGCAGTTCTTC.

In DNA, the CDR3 is TGTGCCAGTGGCGGGGGCCTAGGAGAGCAGTACTTC. Translating it yields CASGGGLGEQYF. The chain uses TRBV27 and TRBJ2-7; weak D call: TRBD2 (7 bases). Germline CDR1 MNHEY, CDR2 SMNVEV (reference sequence). The length of the CDR3 is 12 residues. V shed 9 bases and J shed 7 bases, with 16 bases lying between them.

The CDR3 DNA sequence: TGTGCCAGTAGTGCAACAGGTTACGAGCAGTACTTC. Translating gives CASSATGYEQYF. This rearrangement joins TRBV19 to TRBJ2-7; TRBD1 might be the D (5 bases). Germline assignment: CDR1 LNHDA and CDR2 SQIVND (reference sequence). The CDR3 has 12 residues. V was cut by 5 bases and J by 4 bases, with 9 bases left in between. Variable domain in full (rest from reference TRBV19 and TRBJ2-7): DGGITQSPKYLFRKEGQNVTLSCEQNLNHDAMYWYRQDPGQGLRLIYYSQIVNDFQKGDIAEGYSVSREKKESFPLTVTSAQKNPTAFYLCASSATGYEQYFGPGTRLTVT.

The genes are TRBV9 and TRBJ2-7; perhaps TRBD2 as D (5 bases). V was cut by 0 bases and J by 3 bases, with 10 bases left in between. The CDR3 is 14 amino acids. Germline V gene sequence: CDR1 SGDLS, CDR2 YYNGEE. CDR3 sequence (DNA): TGTGCCAGCAGCGTAGGGAGGTCTAACTACGAGCAGTACTTC. It translates to CASSVGRSNYEQYF.

The chain has TRBV4-3 and TRBJ1-2; the D is unclear. This CDR3 is 14 amino acids long. The germline gives CDR1 LGHNA, CDR2 YSLEER. V was shortened by 4 bases and J by 3 bases, with 12 bases between the two germline ends. The CDR3 DNA follows: TGCGCCAGCAGCCCCTACCTCCCGGACTATGGCTACACCTTC. This translates into CASSPYLPDYGYTF.

The chain uses TRBV7-8 and TRBJ1-4, with D unresolved. This CDR3 has 15 amino acids. The germline CDR1 and CDR2 sequences are SGHVS and FQNEAQ. The V end was cut by 5 bases, the J end by 10 bases, with 20 bases between. CDR3 protein: CASSPTRESAGKLFF. In DNA form, the CDR3 reads TGTGCCAGCAGCCCGACCCGTGAGTCGGCGGGAAAACTGTTTTTT. The full variable domain, in which reference TRBV7-8 and TRBJ1-4 provide the parts outside the CDR3, is GAGVSQSPRYKVAKRGQDVALRCDPISGHVSLFWYQQALGQGPEFLTYFQNEAQLDKSGLPSDRFFAERPEGSVSTLKIQRTQQEDSAVYLCASSPTRESAGKLFFGSGTQLSVL.

Comment on this clone: Other DNA variants within this sample encode the same CDR3. This rearrangement joins TRBV7-3 to TRBJ1-1; weak D call: TRBD1 (5 bases). Germline V lookup: CDR1 SGHTA, CDR2 FQGTGA. The V end lost 0 bases, the J end lost 3 bases, and 8 bases lay between the germline ends. This CDR3 has 14 amino acids. The CDR3 sequence is CASSLTGGDTEAFF. In nucleotides, the CDR3 is TGTGCCAGCAGCTTAACCGGGGGGGACACTGAAGCTTTCTTT.

The V and J genes are TRBV7-2 and TRBJ2-5; maybe TRBD1 (5 bases). From germline, CDR1 is SGHTA and CDR2 FQGNSA. CDR3 length equals 16 residues. Trimming stripped 0 bases from V and 5 bases from J, with 16 bases between. The CDR3 reads CASSLAKGRIGETQYF. CDR3 nucleotides: TGTGCCAGCAGCTTAGCGAAGGGGCGCATTGGGGAGACCCAGTACTTC.

The chain has TRBV27 and TRBJ2-1, with TRBD2 matching over 8 bases. CDR1 and CDR2 from the germline V gene are MNHEY and SMNVEV (reference sequence). The length of the CDR3 is 16 residues. J lost 6 bases, V lost 3 bases, and 10 bases had no gene match. CDR3 amino acids: CASSLSAGTRVNEQFF. The CDR3 DNA reads as TGTGCCAGCAGTTTGTCCGCCGGGACTAGGGTCAATGAGCAGTTCTTC.

The V and J genes are TRBV7-3 and TRBJ2-2; D gene unclear. Germline CDR1 is SGHTA and CDR2 is FQGTGA. V shed 3 bases and J shed 5 bases, with 4 bases lying between them. The CDR3 contains 12 residues. CDR3 amino acids: CASSFGTGELFF. For the CDR3, the DNA is TGTGCCAGCAGCTTCGGGACCGGGGAGCTGTTTTTT.

The V gene is TRBV19, the J gene TRBJ1-2; possible D gene TRBD1, 5 bases. V dropped 3 bases and J dropped 1 base, with 12 bases sitting between them. From germline, CDR1 is LNHDA and CDR2 SQIVND (reference sequence). The CDR3 runs 15 residues. The CDR3 loop reads CASSMRQPVNYGYTF. DNA for the CDR3: TGTGCCAGTAGTATGAGACAGCCCGTTAACTATGGCTACACCTTC.

J is TRBJ2-1 and V is TRBV2, with a possible D match to TRBD2 (5 bases). Trimming removed 8 bases from V and 4 bases from J, with 18 bases in between. The CDR3 loop spans 15 amino acids. CDR1 and CDR2 from the germline V gene are SNHLY and FYNNEI. The CDR3 DNA reads as TGTGCCAGCGGGGAGTTGCGACATTCATACAATGAGCAGTTCTTC. It translates to CASGELRHSYNEQFF.

Of note for this clone: At one boundary the junction diverges from the germline segment, which might be a read error. V and J are TRBV7-7 and TRBJ2-5; TRBD2 agrees at 12 bases. CDR3 length: 16 residues. Germline V gene sequence: CDR1 SSHAT, CDR2 FNYEAQ (reference sequence). The CDR3: CASSPSSGGAEETQYF. The DNA of the CDR3 is TGTGCTAGCAGCCCCTCTAGCGGGGGGGCCGAAGAGACCCAGTACTTC.

This sequence joins TRBV7-2 and TRBJ2-3, with 10 bases identical to TRBD2. Germline trimming cut 5 bases from V and 2 bases from J; bases unmatched to any gene: 4. Germline assignment: CDR1 SGHTA and CDR2 FQGNSA. The CDR3 extends over 15 amino acids. CDR3 in DNA: TGTGCCAGCAGCCCACTAGCGGGGTACACAGATACGCAGTATTTT. This sequence encodes CASSPLAGYTDTQYF. The full variable domain, its missing parts supplied by reference TRBV7-2 and TRBJ2-3, is GAGVSQSPSNKVTEKGKDVELRCDPISGHTALYWYRQSLGQGLEFLIYFQGNSAPDKSGLPSDRFSAERTGGSVSTLTIQRTQQEDSAVYLCASSPLAGYTDTQYFGPGTRLTVL.

The gene calls are TRBV30 and TRBJ2-1; 11 bases match TRBD2. There are 16 residues in the CDR3. V trimming: 5 bases; J trimming: 5 bases; junction bases outside the gene matches: 11. Germline V gene lookup returns CDR1 GTSNPN and CDR2 SVGIG (reference sequence). The CDR3 DNA reads as TGTGCCTGGGGAACCGGGACTAGCGGTTTGAACAATGAGCAGTTCTTC. It translates to CAWGTGTSGLNNEQFF.

This chain joins TRBV4-3 and TRBJ2-5, with D maybe TRBD2 (6 bases). Germline CDR1 reads LGHNA; CDR2 reads YSLEER. The CDR3 has 15 amino acids. With 2 bases removed from V and 5 bases from J, the gap between germline ends came to 15 bases. DNA of the CDR3: TGCGCCAGCAGCCAACGCGGGACGCTGGATGAGACCCAGTACTTC. It codes for CASSQRGTLDETQYF.

The V and J genes are TRBV9 and TRBJ2-1; D possibly corresponds to TRBD1 (8 bases). Germline lookup yields CDR1 SGDLS and CDR2 YYNGEE. V lost 2 bases, J lost 7 bases, and 19 bases lay in between. This CDR3 region has 16 residues. CDR3 residues: CASSVGNRGGKNEQFF. CDR3 coding DNA: TGTGCCAGCAGCGTGGGTAACAGGGGGGGAAAGAATGAGCAGTTCTTC.

This chain connects TRBV29-1 to TRBJ2-3; D not certain. Germline CDR1 SQVTM, CDR2 ANQGSEA. The CDR3 totals 12 residues. Trimming removed 8 bases at V and 2 bases at J, with 11 bases between. CDR3 protein: CSIGDFTDTQYF. The CDR3 DNA reads as TGCAGCATCGGAGATTTCACAGATACGCAGTATTTT.

The chain links TRBV29-1 to TRBJ2-5; 7 nucleotides match TRBD2. Germline lookup yields CDR1 SQVTM and CDR2 ANQGSEA. V trimming: 4 bases; J trimming: 4 bases; junction bases outside the gene matches: 12. The CDR3 has 15 amino acids. CDR3 nucleotides: TGCAGCGTTGGAACCAGGGTAAGGGAGGGAGAGACCCAGTACTTC. It specifies CSVGTRVREGETQYF. The variable domain in full, with the rest retrieved from reference TRBV29-1 and TRBJ2-5, is SAVISQKPSRDICQRGTSLTIQCQVDSQVTMMFWYRQQPGQSLTLIATANQGSEATYESGFVIDKFPISRPNLTFSTLTVSNMSPEDSSIYLCSVGTRVREGETQYFGPGTRLLVL.